The clone carrying this TCR beta chain has only a few counts. Its antigen is undetermined. This sample is part of a study of spatial heterogeneity in lung cancer. As for the study in general: Counts of TCR transcripts in tumor regions correlated strongly with a matched bulk RNA-seq T cell module score. Study-wide results and limits: In tumors, expanded intratumoral alpha and beta TCR counts tracked mutation counts.

Each CDR3 protein gets one entry after TCRdb re-called the 5' RACE reads with MiXCR. The data show 20,000 to 25,000 distinct CDR3 sequences, about 4.3% seen once. Indicated time point: sample taken at primary tumor resection. The germline V gene has CDR1 MNHEY and CDR2 SVGEGT. Trimming cost V 5 bases and J 6 bases, with 13 bases left between them. The CDR3 extends over 13 amino acids. V and J are TRBV6-2 or TRBV6-3 and TRBJ1-1; no clear D gene. The source was lung tumor tissue, collected at surgery. This clonotype was sampled from a male donor with early-stage non-small cell lung cancer. The CDR3 reads CASSRNGGSEAFF. The CDR3 nucleotides read TGTGCCAGCAGTCGAAACGGAGGATCTGAAGCTTTCTTT.